Below are 30 T cell receptor beta chains sequenced from a single sample in a study of T-cell memory formation after mild COVID-19. TCRdb reanalysed the 5' RACE reads using MiXCR and keeps one entry per CDR3 protein. The table has 300,000 to 350,000 distinct CDR3 sequences, approximately 20% seen once. Sequencing used PBMCs or a T cell subset sorted from them (not recorded which). Every receptor here comes from a man aged 18 to 30 who had mild COVID-19 (a few samples of this study predate the infection). Cell type and time point are not known.

This clonotype occurred a few times. The junction differs from germline at one of its ends, possibly a read error. The V gene is TRBV7-8, the J gene TRBJ2-5; D gene ambiguous. The CDR3 has 11 amino acids. Germline V CDR1 and CDR2: SGHVS, FQNEAQ. Here the CDR3 reads CASSSLEAQYF. In DNA form, the CDR3 reads TGTGCCAGCAGCTCGTTAGAGGCCCAGTACTTC.

The rearrangement uses TRBV6-2 or TRBV6-3 and TRBJ2-4, with TRBD2 matching 8 bases. CDR3 length equals 17 residues. Germline loops: CDR1 MNHEY, CDR2 SVGEGT. Trimming cost V 0 bases and J 2 bases; bases outside gene matches: 6. The CDR3 DNA reads as TGTGCCAGCAGTTACTCAGGGACTAGAAGTACCAAAAACATTCAGTACTTC. It codes for CASSYSGTRSTKNIQYF.

The chain carries TRBV4-3 and TRBJ2-2; D is unclear. The CDR3 totals 15 residues. The germline CDR1 and CDR2 sequences are LGHNA and YSLEER. The germline V and J ends were trimmed by 0 bases and 6 bases, with 11 bases remaining between them. The CDR3 is CASSQDIHPPGELFF. CDR3 bases: TGCGCCAGCAGCCAAGATATCCATCCCCCCGGGGAGCTGTTTTTT.

V gene TRBV6-1 combines with J gene TRBJ1-1; D is perhaps TRBD1 (6 bases). V was trimmed by 2 bases and J by 1 base, leaving 11 bases between them. The CDR3 is made up of 15 amino acids. The germline V gene encodes CDR1 MNHNS and CDR2 SASEGT. The CDR3 protein is CASSELGRGNTEAFF. As DNA, the CDR3 is TGTGCCAGCAGTGAACTTGGCAGGGGGAACACTGAAGCTTTCTTT.

This clonotype was detected only a few times. This rearrangement joins TRBV7-9 to TRBJ2-2; D is possibly TRBD1 (5 bases). This CDR3 comprises 16 residues. V dropped 5 bases and J dropped 2 bases, with 15 bases sitting between them. Per germline, CDR1 SEHNR and CDR2 FQNEAQ (reference sequence). The chain's CDR3 is CASSPNVGQNTGELFF. DNA for the CDR3: TGTGCCAGCAGCCCAAATGTCGGACAAAACACCGGGGAGCTGTTTTTT.

The rearrangement links TRBV6-2 or TRBV6-3 to TRBJ2-3, with D perhaps TRBD2 (6 bases). The CDR3 runs 17 residues. Germline CDR1 is MNHEY and CDR2 is SVGEGT. V was pared by 2 bases and J by 0 bases, with 15 bases between. CDR3 DNA sequence: TGTGCCAGCAGTTACGAGGCGGGACGGCGTAGCACAGATACGCAGTATTTT. It translates to CASSYEAGRRSTDTQYF.

The table lists this clonotype with many counts. The V gene is TRBV20-1, the J gene TRBJ2-5, with D possibly being TRBD2 (5 bases). Trimming left V 3 bases short and J 4 bases short, with 15 bases between. CDR1 DFQATT and CDR2 SNEGSKA come from the germline V gene (reference sequence). The CDR3 length is 14 residues. CDR3 nucleotide sequence: TGCAGTGCTAGGTACTCAACCCGGGGAGAGACCCAGTACTTC. Protein sequence: CSARYSTRGETQYF.

This sequence joins TRBV20-1 and TRBJ2-3, with D hard to call. The CDR3 is 15 residues long. Between the trimmed V and J ends, which lost 3 bases and 8 bases, there was a span of 21 bases. Germline V lookup: CDR1 DFQATT, CDR2 SNEGSKA (reference sequence). CDR3 sequence reads: CSASAPGRGFSTQYF. DNA for the CDR3: TGCAGTGCTAGTGCTCCGGGCCGTGGATTCTCTACGCAGTATTTT.

The V call is TRBV28, the J call TRBJ2-3; 12 nucleotides agree with TRBD2. The CDR3 has 13 amino acids. Germline V lookup: CDR1 MDHEN, CDR2 SYDVKM. The V segment lost 7 bases and the J segment 6 bases; nucleotides outside the gene matches: 2. The CDR3 loop reads CASTLAGGDTQYF. The CDR3 bases are TGTGCCAGCACTCTAGCGGGGGGGGATACGCAGTATTTT.

The chain couples TRBV2 to TRBJ2-4, with D perhaps matching TRBD2 (5 bases). The CDR3 length is 20 residues. V lost 4 bases, J lost 2 bases, and 27 bases lay in between. CDR1 is SNHLY, CDR2 FYNNEI, per germline. The DNA of the CDR3 is TGTGCCAGCAGTGGGGCGGGTGAGACACCCAAAGTCGGGTCCAAAAACATTCAGTACTTC. This codes for CASSGAGETPKVGSKNIQYF.

The V and J genes are TRBV7-2 and TRBJ2-5; tentatively, D is TRBD1 (7 bases). The CDR3 is made up of 15 amino acids. Germline CDR1 is SGHTA and CDR2 is FQGNSA. Trimming removed 7 bases from V and 5 bases from J, with 20 bases in between. The CDR3 DNA sequence: TGTGCCAGCACCCCATGGGCAGGGGGGCACGAGACCCAGTACTTC. Residues: CASTPWAGGHETQYF.

Here the CDR3 DNA reads TGCGCCAGCAGCCAAGATTTGGCAGCCTACGAGCAGTACTTC. This gives the protein CASSQDLAAYEQYF. The chain links TRBV4-3 to TRBJ2-7; no firm D call. V was cut by 0 bases and J by 2 bases, with 8 bases left in between. The CDR3 is 14 residues long. The germline V gene encodes CDR1 LGHNA and CDR2 YSLEER.

This clonotype was counted a few times. A junction boundary mismatches the germline segment, possibly from a read error. The rearrangement links TRBV5-6 to TRBJ2-7; a possible D gene is TRBD2 (5 bases). The CDR3 contains 14 residues. Germline V gene sequence: CDR1 SGHDT, CDR2 YYEEEE. The DNA for the CDR3 is TGTGCCAGCTGCTTTGGCGGGTTCCCCTACGAGCAGTACTTC. Protein: CASCFGGFPYEQYF.

The V gene is TRBV12-3 or TRBV12-4, the J gene TRBJ1-1; D not certain. The CDR3 spans 12 residues. Deletions cut 1 base from V and 4 bases from J, with 4 bases between. The CDR3, as DNA: TGTGCCAGCAGTTTAGAGACCACTGAAGCTTTCTTT. This gives the protein CASSLETTEAFF.

The chain joins TRBV20-1 to TRBJ2-1, with 7 nucleotides matching TRBD2. With V trimmed by 3 bases and J by 3 bases, 5 bases remained unmatched. Germline CDR1 and CDR2: DFQATT and SNEGSKA (reference sequence). This CDR3 is built from 14 residues. CDR3 nucleotide sequence: TGCAGTGCTAGGTCGGGACTAAACTACAATGAGCAGTTCTTC. Translation: CSARSGLNYNEQFF.

This clonotype was seen at least ten times. The chain has TRBV21-1 and TRBJ2-1; the D call of TRBD2 is as the table states it, not checked on the DNA. TRBV21-1 has pseudogene status. This CDR3 region has 16 residues. CDR3: CASNPRGLADYNEQFF. The DNA for the CDR3 is TGTGCCAGCAACCCCCGGGGGCTAGCGGACTACAATGAGCAGTTCTTC.

The rearrangement joins TRBV7-9 to TRBJ2-1; D gene uncertain. The V end lost 6 bases, the J end lost 8 bases, and 14 bases lay between the germline ends. The CDR3 is 13 residues long. Germline CDR1 reads SEHNR; CDR2 reads FQNEAQ (reference sequence). The CDR3 is CASRRLGGDEQFF. The DNA for the CDR3 is TGTGCCAGCAGACGGCTAGGCGGCGATGAGCAGTTCTTC.

This clonotype was counted only a few times. The chain recombines TRBV4-1 with TRBJ1-5; the D gene is possibly TRBD1 (6 bases). Germline V gene data show CDR1 as MGHRA and CDR2 as YSYEKL. The CDR3 totals 13 residues. V dropped 1 base and J dropped 8 bases, with 9 bases sitting between them. The CDR3 region has the DNA TGCGCCAGCAGCCAAGGGTGGACAGAGCCCCAGCATTTT. Encoded protein: CASSQGWTEPQHF.

This clonotype occurred a few times. This rearrangement joins TRBV6-2 or TRBV6-3 to TRBJ2-1; tentatively, D is TRBD2 (5 bases). Germline CDR1 MNHEY, CDR2 SVGEGT. V shed 3 bases and J shed 4 bases, with 13 bases lying between them. CDR3 size: 15 residues. CDR3 nucleotides: TGTGCCAGCAGTTATTCCGGGAATCAATACAATGAGCAGTTCTTC. Translated, it gives CASSYSGNQYNEQFF.

The chain uses TRBV15 and TRBJ2-6, with TRBD1 as a possible D gene (6 bases). Trimming removed 2 bases from V and 2 bases from J, with 10 bases in between. Germline V gene sequence: CDR1 LNHNV, CDR2 YYDKDF (reference sequence). The CDR3 is 16 amino acids. CDR3 loop: CATSRRAGAGANVLTF. CDR3 in DNA: TGTGCCACCAGCAGAAGGGCAGGGGCTGGGGCCAACGTCCTGACTTTC.

This clonotype occurred a few times. The chain employs TRBV7-2 and TRBJ2-1; TRBD2 matches 15 bases. The CDR3 loop spans 15 amino acids. With 5 bases clipped from V and 9 bases from J, the junction kept 5 bases outside the gene matches. Germline lookup yields CDR1 SGHTA and CDR2 FQGNSA. Here the CDR3 reads CASSPGLAGGGEQFF. The CDR3 DNA reads as TGTGCCAGCAGCCCGGGACTAGCGGGGGGAGGTGAGCAGTTCTTC. Looking up the rest from reference TRBV7-2 and TRBJ2-1 gives the full variable domain: GAGVSQSPSNKVTEKGKDVELRCDPISGHTALYWYRQSLGQGLEFLIYFQGNSAPDKSGLPSDRFSAERTGGSVSTLTIQRTQQEDSAVYLCASSPGLAGGGEQFFGPGTRLTVL.

This clonotype showed up just a few times. V gene TRBV4-3 combines with J gene TRBJ2-2, with D perhaps matching TRBD1 or TRBD2 (5 bases each). V dropped 3 bases and J dropped 9 bases, with 14 bases sitting between them. CDR3 size: 14 residues. CDR1 and CDR2 (germline): LGHNA, YSLEER. The CDR3 protein is CASSHRRGDRELFF. CDR3 coding DNA: TGCGCCAGCAGCCACCGTAGAGGGGACCGGGAGCTGTTTTTT.

This clonotype was seen a handful of times. V and J are TRBV6-5 and TRBJ2-1; 8 bases are a match to TRBD1. Germline V gene lookup returns CDR1 MNHEY and CDR2 SVGAGI. V was pared by 2 bases and J by 9 bases, with 3 bases of the junction left unmatched. The CDR3 has 13 residues. Written as DNA, the CDR3 is TGTGCCAGCAGTTACCTACAGGGGGTTGAGCAGTTCTTC. Encoded protein: CASSYLQGVEQFF.

The rearrangement joins TRBV18 to TRBJ1-6; maybe TRBD1 (6 bases). Germline CDR1 reads KGHSH; CDR2 reads LQKENI. The CDR3 loop spans 15 amino acids. V was clipped by 0 bases and J by 8 bases, with 11 bases between them. Written as DNA, the CDR3 is TGTGCCAGCTCACCACCCCCCAGGGGCGATTCACCCCTCCACTTT. It is translated as CASSPPPRGDSPLHF.

The chain links TRBV7-2 to TRBJ2-3; TRBD2 aligns across 14 bases. Germline assignment: CDR1 SGHTA and CDR2 FQGNSA. The CDR3 runs 17 residues. The V segment lost 4 bases and the J segment 0 bases; nucleotides outside the gene matches: 3. The CDR3 DNA sequence: TGTGCCAGCAGCTGGACTAGCGGGGGGCCTAGCACAGATACGCAGTATTTT. As protein: CASSWTSGGPSTDTQYF.

This clonotype has a single count. The CDR3 DNA sequence: TGCAGTGCTAGAGATCCAAGGGGCGAGACCCAGTACTTC. This sequence encodes CSARDPRGETQYF. This sequence joins TRBV20-1 and TRBJ2-5; D is perhaps TRBD1 (5 bases). The CDR3 has 13 amino acids. Trimming shortened V by 0 bases and J by 5 bases, and 10 bases separated the two germline ends. Germline-derived CDR1 and CDR2 are DFQATT and SNEGSKA (reference sequence).

This clonotype has more than one count but fewer than ten. The rearrangement joins TRBV7-6 to TRBJ2-5; D perhaps matches TRBD2 (5 bases). The CDR3 is 18 residues long. The germline V gene has CDR1 SGHVS and CDR2 FNYEAQ. V lost 5 bases, J lost 0 bases, and 22 bases lay in between. The CDR3 protein is CASSERVRSEAYQETQYF. The CDR3 DNA follows: TGTGCCAGCAGCGAGAGGGTGCGGTCAGAAGCGTACCAAGAGACCCAGTACTTC.

V and J are TRBV2 and TRBJ2-2; 7 nucleotides align to TRBD1. The CDR3 has 16 residues. The J segment lost 0 bases and the V segment lost 2 bases, leaving 3 bases of the junction unmatched. Germline V lookup: CDR1 SNHLY, CDR2 FYNNEI. CDR3: CASSERTGTNTGELFF. The CDR3 DNA reads as TGTGCCAGCAGTGAAAGGACAGGAACGAACACCGGGGAGCTGTTTTTT.

Ten or more counts support this clonotype. Here the CDR3 DNA reads TGCAGTGCTAGAGATCTTCGGACGGGGGCCAACGTCCTGACTTTC. It translates to CSARDLRTGANVLTF. The V and J genes are TRBV20-1 and TRBJ2-6; D is unresolved. The CDR3 is 15 amino acids. Trimming stripped 0 bases from V and 4 bases from J, with 10 bases between. CDR1 and CDR2 from the germline V gene are DFQATT and SNEGSKA (reference sequence).

The chain has TRBV10-3 and TRBJ1-5; a possible D gene is TRBD1 (6 bases). This CDR3 contains 16 residues. In germline, CDR1 is ENHRY, CDR2 SYGVKD. Trimming took 4 bases from V and 6 from J, leaving 19 bases between them. The CDR3 bases are TGTGCCATCAGTGGGACAGAACGAGGGGATGGTCAGCCCCAGCATTTT. It codes for CAISGTERGDGQPQHF.